The clone carrying this T cell receptor (beta chain) was observed a few times. Antigen: not known. This sample is drawn from a study of T cell repertoires in cytomegalovirus infection. Study-wide findings and caveats: CMV-specific HLA-C-restricted TCR beta clonotypes dominated the ex vivo response. The cumulative frequency of public TCR beta families identified carriers of CMV plus the relevant HLA.

TCRdb re-derived calls from the reads in MiXCR, one entry per CDR3 protein. The sample lists about 68,000 distinct CDR3 sequences, approximately 22% seen once, with 65% to 85% in the top ten. The clonotype comes from a human donor in good health (CMV status not recorded). Some clones in this sample may be carry-over from other donors' samples. Sequenced: PBMCs, sequenced either directly or after in vitro stimulation (not recorded which).

CDR3 protein: CASSQGFPRQGNEQYF. CDR3 DNA sequence: TGCGCCAGCAGCCAAGGATTCCCGAGACAGGGGAACGAGCAGTACTTC. V and J are TRBV4-1 and TRBJ2-7, with 8 positions matching TRBD1. Per germline, CDR1 MGHRA and CDR2 YSYEKL. After removal of 1 base from V and 5 bases from J, the junction contained 10 bases not matched to a gene. This CDR3 is built from 16 residues.